The next 14 T cell receptor beta chains were all read from a single sample in a study of PD-1 blockade in classical Hodgkin lymphoma. Some clones are missing from TCRdb's copy, which holds only in-frame ones; the method was immunoSEQ multiplex PCR. The sample holds around 15,000 clones, roughly nine tenths seen once. Stated time point: cycle 4 day 1 (C4D1), after 6 weeks of nivolumab. Relapse after autologous stem cell transplantation occurred in every patient, and brentuximab vedotin exposure varied. Investigators obtained CD8+ T cells from thawed PBMCs by magnetic negative selection. The sequences come from CD8+ T cells from blood, collected before the fourth cycle of nivolumab. The receptors come from a human donor with classical Hodgkin lymphoma.

The V call is TRBV7-6, the J call TRBJ2-5; 11 nucleotides agree with TRBD2. V was clipped by 5 bases and J by 5 bases; unmatched bases: 13. The CDR3 covers 17 residues. Germline loops: CDR1 SGHVS, CDR2 FNYEAQ. The CDR3 is CASSGLAGGLGVETQYF. CDR3 bases: TGTGCCAGCAGCGGATTAGCGGGGGGGCTAGGAGTGGAGACCCAGTACTTC.

The V and J genes are TRBV7-9 and TRBJ1-1; no clear D gene. The germline V and J ends were trimmed by 5 bases and 2 bases, with 6 bases remaining between them. Germline CDR1 is SEHNR and CDR2 is FQNEAQ (reference sequence). CDR3 size: 12 residues. The CDR3 protein is CASSPINTEAFF. DNA for the CDR3: TGTGCCAGCAGCCCTATCAACACTGAAGCTTTCTTT. Complete variable domain (other parts from reference TRBV7-9 and TRBJ1-1): DTGVSQNPRHKITKRGQNVTFRCDPISEHNRLYWYRQTLGQGPEFLTYFQNEAQLEKSRLLSDRFSAERPKGSFSTLEIQRTEQGDSAMYLCASSPINTEAFFGQGTRLTVV.

The chain joins TRBV19 to TRBJ2-1, with D unresolved. The germline CDR1 and CDR2 sequences are LNHDA and SQIVND (reference sequence). The CDR3 has 11 residues. Trimming removed 8 bases at V and 3 bases at J, with 5 bases between. The CDR3, as DNA: TGTGCCAGTCGTAACTACAATGAGCAGTTCTTC. Encoded protein: CASRNYNEQFF.

A single count supports this clone. The chain uses TRBV7-6 and TRBJ1-4, with 11 bases matching TRBD1. From germline, CDR1 is SGHVS and CDR2 FNYEAQ. CDR3 length equals 17 residues. Trimming removed 0 bases from V and 8 bases from J; junction bases left unmatched: 8. The CDR3 loop reads CASSLAVWTGGNEKLFF. The DNA of the CDR3 is TGTGCCAGCAGCTTAGCCGTCTGGACAGGGGGCAACGAAAAACTGTTTTTT. Full variable domain (rest looked up from reference TRBV7-6 and TRBJ1-4): GAGVSQSPRYKVTKRGQDVALRCDPISGHVSLYWYRQALGQGPEFLTYFNYEAQQDKSGLPNDRFSAERPEGSISTLTIQRTEQRDSAMYRCASSLAVWTGGNEKLFFGSGTQLSVL.

This clone was recorded only once. V usage is TRBV7-9 and J usage is TRBJ2-1, with 7 bases lining up with TRBD2. The CDR3 spans 13 residues. Germline loops: CDR1 SEHNR, CDR2 FQNEAQ (reference sequence). V shed 8 bases, J shed 7 bases, and the junction held 8 bases outside the gene matches. The CDR3: CASDGGRWNEQFF. Written as DNA, the CDR3 is TGTGCCAGCGATGGCGGGAGATGGAATGAGCAGTTCTTC.

The chain carries TRBV5-1 and TRBJ1-1; D perhaps matches TRBD1 (5 bases). The V gene lost 2 bases and the J gene lost 6 bases, with 11 bases spanning the gap. From germline, CDR1 is SGHRS and CDR2 YFSETQ. The CDR3 runs 13 residues. CDR3 coding DNA: TGCGCCAGCAGCTTCTTGGGGGTCGCTGAAGCTTTCTTT. Translated: CASSFLGVAEAFF. Full variable domain (outside the CDR3, taken from reference TRBV5-1 and TRBJ1-1): KAGVTQTPRYLIKTRGQQVTLSCSPISGHRSVSWYQQTPGQGLQFLFEYFSETQRNKGNFPGRFSGRQFSNSRSEMNVSTLELGDSALYLCASSFLGVAEAFFGQGTRLTVV.

The chain recombines TRBV6-6 with TRBJ2-7; no reliable D call. The germline CDR1 and CDR2 sequences are MNHNY and SVGAGI (reference sequence). The ends were cut back, 3 bases at V and 0 bases at J, with 12 bases in the middle. The CDR3 totals 15 residues. Here the CDR3 reads CASSYWAESSYEQYF. DNA for the CDR3: TGTGCCAGCAGTTATTGGGCAGAAAGCTCCTACGAGCAGTACTTC.

The rearrangement joins TRBV6-5 to TRBJ1-4, with 8 nucleotides matching TRBD1. Germline values: CDR1 MNHEY, CDR2 SVGAGI. CDR3 length equals 14 residues. V was clipped by 6 bases and J by 5 bases; unmatched bases: 5. CDR3 DNA: TGTGCCAGCAGCTCCGACAGGGGAAATGAAAAACTGTTTTTT. Its translation: CASSSDRGNEKLFF.

The chain carries TRBV27 and TRBJ2-5; D tentatively reads TRBD1 or TRBD2 (5 bases each). The V gene lost 6 bases and the J gene lost 0 bases, with 14 bases spanning the gap. CDR1 is MNHEY and CDR2 is SMNVEV in the germline V gene (reference sequence). The CDR3 length is 15 residues. DNA for the CDR3: TGTGCCAGCAGCTTAATGAGGGGAAACCAAGAGACCCAGTACTTC. Translated, it gives CASSLMRGNQETQYF.

V gene TRBV19 combines with J gene TRBJ1-5; D is perhaps TRBD1 (6 bases). CDR1 and CDR2 from the germline V gene are LNHDA and SQIVND (reference sequence). The CDR3 has 14 residues. Between the trimmed V and J ends, which lost 3 bases and 4 bases, there was a span of 10 bases. The CDR3 loop is CASSIRDTNQPQHF. The CDR3 region has the DNA TGTGCCAGTAGTATTCGGGACACTAATCAGCCCCAGCATTTT.

The chain couples TRBV27 to TRBJ2-3; D is ambiguous. Germline V CDR1 and CDR2: MNHEY, SMNVEV (reference sequence). The CDR3 spans 14 residues. Trimming took 3 bases from V and 4 from J, leaving 11 bases between them. The CDR3 region has the DNA TGTGCCAGCAGTTTTGGGGAAGGTGCAGATACGCAGTATTTT. Encoded protein: CASSFGEGADTQYF.

The rearrangement uses TRBV10-3 and TRBJ2-1; D possibly matches TRBD1 or TRBD2 (5 bases each). Trimming cost V 0 bases and J 3 bases, with 12 bases left between them. This CDR3 region has 16 residues. Germline lookup yields CDR1 ENHRY and CDR2 SYGVKD. CDR3 in amino acids: CAISESGGPLYNEQFF. Here the CDR3 DNA reads TGTGCCATCAGTGAGTCTGGGGGTCCCCTCTACAATGAGCAGTTCTTC.

This chain links TRBV7-9 with TRBJ1-5; 7 nucleotides match TRBD1. Unmatched junction bases numbered 8, after V lost 5 bases and J lost 4 bases. This CDR3 has 15 residues. The germline CDR1 and CDR2 sequences are SEHNR and FQNEAQ (reference sequence). CDR3 sequence: CASSTDRVGNQPQHF. DNA for the CDR3: TGTGCCAGCAGCACAGACAGGGTGGGAAATCAGCCCCAGCATTTT.

The chain recombines TRBV7-9 with TRBJ2-5, with 14 bases aligning to TRBD2. The CDR3 spans 17 residues. J lost 5 bases, V lost 2 bases, and 7 bases had no gene match. Germline CDR1 is SEHNR and CDR2 is FQNEAQ (reference sequence). CDR3 amino acids: CASSLRLAGGPVETQYF. CDR3 sequence (DNA): TGTGCCAGCAGCTTACGACTAGCGGGAGGGCCGGTGGAGACCCAGTACTTC.